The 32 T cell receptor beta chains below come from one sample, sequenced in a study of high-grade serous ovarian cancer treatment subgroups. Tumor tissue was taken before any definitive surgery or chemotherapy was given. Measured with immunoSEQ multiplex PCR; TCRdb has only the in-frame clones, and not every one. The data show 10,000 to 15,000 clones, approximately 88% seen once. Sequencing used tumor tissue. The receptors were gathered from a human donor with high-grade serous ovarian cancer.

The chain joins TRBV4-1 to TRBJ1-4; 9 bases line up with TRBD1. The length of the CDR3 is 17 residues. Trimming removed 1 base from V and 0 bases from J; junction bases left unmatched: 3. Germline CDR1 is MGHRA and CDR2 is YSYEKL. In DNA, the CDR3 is TGCGCCAGCAGCCAAGCCCGACAGGGGGCAACTAATGAAAAACTGTTTTTT. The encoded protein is CASSQARQGATNEKLFF.

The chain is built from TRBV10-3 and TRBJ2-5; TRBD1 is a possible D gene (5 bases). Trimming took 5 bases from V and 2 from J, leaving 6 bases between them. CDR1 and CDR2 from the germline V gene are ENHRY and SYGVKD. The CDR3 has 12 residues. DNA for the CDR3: TGTGCCATCAGTCCAGGGCAAGAGACCCAGTACTTC. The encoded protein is CAISPGQETQYF.

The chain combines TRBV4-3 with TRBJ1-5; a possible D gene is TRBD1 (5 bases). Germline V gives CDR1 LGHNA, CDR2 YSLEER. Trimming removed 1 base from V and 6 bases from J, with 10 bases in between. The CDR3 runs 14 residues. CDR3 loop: CASSQAWGGQPQHF. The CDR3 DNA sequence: TGCGCCAGCAGCCAAGCTTGGGGCGGTCAGCCCCAGCATTTT.

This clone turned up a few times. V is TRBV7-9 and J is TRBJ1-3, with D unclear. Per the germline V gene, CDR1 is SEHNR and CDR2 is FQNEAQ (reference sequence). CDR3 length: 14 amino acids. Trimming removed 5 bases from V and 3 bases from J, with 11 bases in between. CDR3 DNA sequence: TGTGCCAGCAGCCAGGACCGTGGTGGAAACACCATATATTTT. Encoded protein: CASSQDRGGNTIYF. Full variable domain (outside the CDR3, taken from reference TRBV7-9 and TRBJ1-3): DTGVSQNPRHKITKRGQNVTFRCDPISEHNRLYWYRQTLGQGPEFLTYFQNEAQLEKSRLLSDRFSAERPKGSFSTLEIQRTEQGDSAMYLCASSQDRGGNTIYFGEGSWLTVV.

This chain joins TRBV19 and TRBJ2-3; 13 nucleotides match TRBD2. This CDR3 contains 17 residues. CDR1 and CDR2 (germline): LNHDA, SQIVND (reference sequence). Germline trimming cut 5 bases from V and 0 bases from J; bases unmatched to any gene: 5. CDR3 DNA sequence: TGTGCCAGTAGTTCCCCGGGACTAGCGGGGAGCACAGATACGCAGTATTTT. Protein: CASSSPGLAGSTDTQYF.

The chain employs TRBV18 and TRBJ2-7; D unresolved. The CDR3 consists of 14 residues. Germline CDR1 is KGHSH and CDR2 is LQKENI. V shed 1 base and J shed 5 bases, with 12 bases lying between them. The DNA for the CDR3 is TGTGCCAGCTCACCACGCCGTCAGATCGACGAGCAGTACTTC. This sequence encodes CASSPRRQIDEQYF.

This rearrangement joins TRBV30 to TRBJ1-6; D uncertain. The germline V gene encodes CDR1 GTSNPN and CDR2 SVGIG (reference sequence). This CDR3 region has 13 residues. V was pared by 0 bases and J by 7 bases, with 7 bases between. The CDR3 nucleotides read TGTGCCTGGAGTGTAGGTGCAAATTCACCCCTCCACTTT. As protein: CAWSVGANSPLHF.

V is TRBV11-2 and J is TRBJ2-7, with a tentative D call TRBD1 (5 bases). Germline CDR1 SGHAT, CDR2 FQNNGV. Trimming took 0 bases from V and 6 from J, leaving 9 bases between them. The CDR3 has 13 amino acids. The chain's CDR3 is CASSLEGQLEQYF. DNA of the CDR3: TGTGCCAGCAGCTTAGAGGGGCAGCTCGAGCAGTACTTC. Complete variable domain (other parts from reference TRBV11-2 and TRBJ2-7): EAGVAQSPRYKIIEKRQSVAFWCNPISGHATLYWYQQILGQGPKLLIQFQNNGVVDDSQLPKDRFSAERLKGVDSTLKIQPAKLEDSAVYLCASSLEGQLEQYFGPGTRLTVT.

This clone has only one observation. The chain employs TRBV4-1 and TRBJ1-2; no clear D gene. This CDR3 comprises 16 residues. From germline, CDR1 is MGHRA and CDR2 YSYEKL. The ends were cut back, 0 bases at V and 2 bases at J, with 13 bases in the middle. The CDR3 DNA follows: TGCGCCAGCAGCCAAGATCCTCAACCTCGGAACTATGGCTACACCTTC. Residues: CASSQDPQPRNYGYTF.

The CDR3 nucleotides are TGCGCCAGCGGGGCAGGCGATAACTATGGCTACACCTTC. It encodes CASGAGDNYGYTF. The rearrangement uses TRBV5-1 and TRBJ1-2; a possible D gene is TRBD1 (5 bases). CDR1 SGHRS and CDR2 YFSETQ come from the germline V gene. This CDR3 comprises 13 residues. The germline V and J ends were trimmed by 7 bases and 1 base, with 11 bases remaining between them.

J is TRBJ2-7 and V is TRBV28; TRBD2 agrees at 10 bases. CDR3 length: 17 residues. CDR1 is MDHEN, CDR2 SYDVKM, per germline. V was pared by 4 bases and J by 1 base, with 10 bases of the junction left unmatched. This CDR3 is CASSSRGAGGPSYEQYF. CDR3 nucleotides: TGTGCCAGCAGTTCCCGCGGAGCGGGGGGGCCTTCCTACGAGCAGTACTTC. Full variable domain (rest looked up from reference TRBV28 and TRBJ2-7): DVKVTQSSRYLVKRTGEKVFLECVQDMDHENMFWYRQDPGLGLRLIYFSYDVKMKEKGDIPEGYSVSREKKERFSLILESASTNQTSMYLCASSSRGAGGPSYEQYFGPGTRLTVT.

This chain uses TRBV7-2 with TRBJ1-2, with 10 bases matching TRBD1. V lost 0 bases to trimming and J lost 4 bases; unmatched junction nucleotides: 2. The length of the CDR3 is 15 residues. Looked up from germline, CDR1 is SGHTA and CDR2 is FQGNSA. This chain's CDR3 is CASSLATGGVYGYTF. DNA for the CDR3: TGTGCCAGCAGCTTAGCGACAGGGGGCGTCTATGGCTACACCTTC.

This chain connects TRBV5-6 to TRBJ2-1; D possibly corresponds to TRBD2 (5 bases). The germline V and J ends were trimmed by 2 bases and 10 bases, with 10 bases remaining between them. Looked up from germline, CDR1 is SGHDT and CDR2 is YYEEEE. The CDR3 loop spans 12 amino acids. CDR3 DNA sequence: TGTGCCAGCAGCTTCGACCGAGGGGAGCAGTTCTTC. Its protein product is CASSFDRGEQFF.

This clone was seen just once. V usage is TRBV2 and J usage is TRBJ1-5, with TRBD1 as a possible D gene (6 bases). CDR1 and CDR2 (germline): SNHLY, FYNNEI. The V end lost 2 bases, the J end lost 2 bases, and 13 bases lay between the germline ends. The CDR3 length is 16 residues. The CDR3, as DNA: TGTGCCAGCAGTGAACTCCGGGGGGCCGGCAATCAGCCCCAGCATTTT. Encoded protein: CASSELRGAGNQPQHF.

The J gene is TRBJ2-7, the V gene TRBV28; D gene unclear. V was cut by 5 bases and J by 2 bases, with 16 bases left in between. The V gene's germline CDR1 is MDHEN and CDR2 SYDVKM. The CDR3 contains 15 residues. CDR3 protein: CASSLPPPGPYEQYF. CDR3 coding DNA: TGTGCCAGCAGTCTCCCCCCACCTGGGCCCTACGAGCAGTACTTC.

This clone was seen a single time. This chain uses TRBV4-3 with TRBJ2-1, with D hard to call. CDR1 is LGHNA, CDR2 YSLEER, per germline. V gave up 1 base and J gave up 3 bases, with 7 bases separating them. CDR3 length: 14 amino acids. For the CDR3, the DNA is TGCGCCAGCAGCCAAGTAGGGCTCTACAATGAGCAGTTCTTC. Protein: CASSQVGLYNEQFF.

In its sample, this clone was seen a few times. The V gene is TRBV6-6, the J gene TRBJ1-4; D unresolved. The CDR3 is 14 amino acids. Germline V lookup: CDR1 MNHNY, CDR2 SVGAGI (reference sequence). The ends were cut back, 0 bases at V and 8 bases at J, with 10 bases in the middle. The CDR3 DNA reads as TGTGCCAGCAGTTACTCGGTCTTGGGCGAAAAACTGTTTTTT. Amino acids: CASSYSVLGEKLFF.

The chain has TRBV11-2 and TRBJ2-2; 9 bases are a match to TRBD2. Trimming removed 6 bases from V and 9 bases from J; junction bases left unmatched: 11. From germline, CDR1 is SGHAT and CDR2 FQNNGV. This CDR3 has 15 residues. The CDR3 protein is CASRPDGRGGRELFF. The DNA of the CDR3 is TGTGCCAGCAGGCCCGATGGGCGGGGGGGCCGGGAGCTGTTTTTT.

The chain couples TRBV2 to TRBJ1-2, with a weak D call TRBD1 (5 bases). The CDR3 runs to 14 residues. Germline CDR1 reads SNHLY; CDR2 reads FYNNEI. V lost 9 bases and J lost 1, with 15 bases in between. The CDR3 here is CARDPTEDNYGYTF. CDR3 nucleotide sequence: TGTGCCAGGGACCCGACAGAAGATAACTATGGCTACACCTTC.

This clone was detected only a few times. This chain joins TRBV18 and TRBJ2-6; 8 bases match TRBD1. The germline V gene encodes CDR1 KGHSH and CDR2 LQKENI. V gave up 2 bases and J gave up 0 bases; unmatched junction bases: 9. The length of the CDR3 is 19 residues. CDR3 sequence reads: CASSPLPGQALSGANVLTF. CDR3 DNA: TGTGCCAGCTCACCATTACCGGGACAGGCCCTCTCTGGGGCCAACGTCCTGACTTTC.

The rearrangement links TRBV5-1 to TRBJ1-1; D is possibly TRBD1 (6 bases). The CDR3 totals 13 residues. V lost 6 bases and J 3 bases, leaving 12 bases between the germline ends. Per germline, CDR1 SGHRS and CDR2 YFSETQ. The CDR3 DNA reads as TGCGCCAGCAAGGAGGGGGGAGACACTGAAGCTTTCTTT. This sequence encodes CASKEGGDTEAFF.

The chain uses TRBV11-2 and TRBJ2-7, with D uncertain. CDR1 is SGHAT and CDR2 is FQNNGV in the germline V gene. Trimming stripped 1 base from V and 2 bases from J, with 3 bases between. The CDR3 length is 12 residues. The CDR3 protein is CASSLVPYEQYV. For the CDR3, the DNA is TGTGCCAGCAGCTTAGTCCCCTACGAGCAGTACGTC.

CDR3: CASSLSRDYGYTF. The CDR3 bases are TGTGCCAGCAGCTTAAGCAGGGACTATGGCTACACCTTC. V gene TRBV11-2 combines with J gene TRBJ1-2, with TRBD1 as a possible D gene (5 bases). The CDR3 contains 13 residues. CDR1 and CDR2 from the germline V gene are SGHAT and FQNNGV. The V end lost 2 bases, the J end lost 3 bases, and 7 bases lay between the germline ends.

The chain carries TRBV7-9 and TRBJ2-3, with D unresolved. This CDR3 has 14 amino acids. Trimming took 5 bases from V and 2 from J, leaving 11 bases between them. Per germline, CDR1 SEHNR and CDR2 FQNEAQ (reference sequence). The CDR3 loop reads CASSVDGTTDTQYF. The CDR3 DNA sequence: TGTGCCAGCAGCGTGGACGGAACCACAGATACGCAGTATTTT.

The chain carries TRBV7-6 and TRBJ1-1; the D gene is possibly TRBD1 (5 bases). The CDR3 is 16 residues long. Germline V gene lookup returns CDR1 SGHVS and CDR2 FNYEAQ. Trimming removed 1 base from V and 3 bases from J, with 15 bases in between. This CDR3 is CASSLGISGDYTEAFF. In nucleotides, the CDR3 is TGTGCCAGCAGCTTAGGGATCTCGGGGGATTACACTGAAGCTTTCTTT. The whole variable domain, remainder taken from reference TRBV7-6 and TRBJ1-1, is GAGVSQSPRYKVTKRGQDVALRCDPISGHVSLYWYRQALGQGPEFLTYFNYEAQQDKSGLPNDRFSAERPEGSISTLTIQRTEQRDSAMYRCASSLGISGDYTEAFFGQGTRLTVV.

The CDR3 is CASSLQTRALGYTF. The DNA for the CDR3 is TGCGCCAGCAGCTTACAGACCCGGGCTTTGGGCTACACCTTC. The V gene is TRBV5-1, the J gene TRBJ1-2; D gene uncertain. This CDR3 is 14 amino acids long. V lost 2 bases and J 8 bases, leaving 16 bases between the germline ends. Germline values: CDR1 SGHRS, CDR2 YFSETQ.

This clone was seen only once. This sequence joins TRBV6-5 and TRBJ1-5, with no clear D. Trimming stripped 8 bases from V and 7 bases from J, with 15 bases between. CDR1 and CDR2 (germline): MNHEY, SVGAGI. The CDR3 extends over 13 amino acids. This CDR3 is CASGEQAGQPQHF. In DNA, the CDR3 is TGTGCCAGCGGAGAGCAAGCGGGGCAGCCCCAGCATTTT.

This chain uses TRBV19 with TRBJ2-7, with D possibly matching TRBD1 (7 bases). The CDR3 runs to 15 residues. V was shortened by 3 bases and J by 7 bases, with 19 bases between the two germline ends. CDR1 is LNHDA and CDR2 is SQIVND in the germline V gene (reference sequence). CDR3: CASSIPGGTPGEQYV. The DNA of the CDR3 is TGTGCCAGTAGTATCCCAGGGGGGACCCCGGGAGAGCAGTACGTC.

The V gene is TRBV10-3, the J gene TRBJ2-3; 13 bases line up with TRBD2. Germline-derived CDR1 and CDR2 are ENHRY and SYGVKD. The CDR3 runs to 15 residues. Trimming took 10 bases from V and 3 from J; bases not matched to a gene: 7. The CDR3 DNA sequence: TGTGCCACCAAACTAGCGGGGGGGCCGACAGATACGCAGTATTTT. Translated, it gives CATKLAGGPTDTQYF.

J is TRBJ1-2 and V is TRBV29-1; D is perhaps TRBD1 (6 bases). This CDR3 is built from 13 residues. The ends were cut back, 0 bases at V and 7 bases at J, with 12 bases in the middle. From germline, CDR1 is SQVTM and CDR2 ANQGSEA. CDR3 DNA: TGCAGCGTTGAAGAAAAGGGGGTTGGTGGCTACACCTTC. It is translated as CSVEEKGVGGYTF.

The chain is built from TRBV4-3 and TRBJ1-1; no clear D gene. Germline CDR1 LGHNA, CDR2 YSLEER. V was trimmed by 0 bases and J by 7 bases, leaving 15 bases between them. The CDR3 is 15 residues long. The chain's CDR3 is CASSQDIGLYYEAFF. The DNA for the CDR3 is TGCGCCAGCAGCCAAGATATCGGTTTGTACTATGAAGCTTTCTTT.

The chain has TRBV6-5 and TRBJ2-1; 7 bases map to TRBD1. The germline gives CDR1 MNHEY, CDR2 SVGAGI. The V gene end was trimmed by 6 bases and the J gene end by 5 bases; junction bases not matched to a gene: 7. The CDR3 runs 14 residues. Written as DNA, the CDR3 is TGTGCCAGCAGGGAACGACAGGGACACAATGAGCAGTTCTTC. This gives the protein CASRERQGHNEQFF.